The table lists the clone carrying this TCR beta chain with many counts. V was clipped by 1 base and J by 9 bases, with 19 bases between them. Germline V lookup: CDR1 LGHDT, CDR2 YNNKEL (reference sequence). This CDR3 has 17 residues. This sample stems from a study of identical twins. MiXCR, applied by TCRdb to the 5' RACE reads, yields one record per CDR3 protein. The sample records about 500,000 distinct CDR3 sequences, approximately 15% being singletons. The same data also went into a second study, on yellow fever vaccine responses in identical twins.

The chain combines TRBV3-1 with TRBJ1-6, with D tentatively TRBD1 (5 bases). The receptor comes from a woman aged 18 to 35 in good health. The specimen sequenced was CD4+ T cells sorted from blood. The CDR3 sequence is CASSQGADRRRASPLHF. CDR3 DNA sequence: TGTGCCAGCAGCCAAGGAGCCGACAGACGACGTGCTTCACCCCTCCACTTT.